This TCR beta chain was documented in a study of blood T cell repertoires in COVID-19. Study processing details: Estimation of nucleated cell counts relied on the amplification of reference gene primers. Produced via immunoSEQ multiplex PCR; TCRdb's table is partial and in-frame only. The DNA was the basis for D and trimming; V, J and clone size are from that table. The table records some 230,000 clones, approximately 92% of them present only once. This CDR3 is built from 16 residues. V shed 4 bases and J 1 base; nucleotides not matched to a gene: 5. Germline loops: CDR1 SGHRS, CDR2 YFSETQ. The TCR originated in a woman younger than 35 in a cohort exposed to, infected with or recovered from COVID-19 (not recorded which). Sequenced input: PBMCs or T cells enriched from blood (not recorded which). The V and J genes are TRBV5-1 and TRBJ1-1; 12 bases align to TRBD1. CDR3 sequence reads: CASSDRDRGPNTEAFF. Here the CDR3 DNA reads TGCGCCAGCAGCGACCGGGACAGGGGGCCGAACACTGAAGCTTTCTTT.